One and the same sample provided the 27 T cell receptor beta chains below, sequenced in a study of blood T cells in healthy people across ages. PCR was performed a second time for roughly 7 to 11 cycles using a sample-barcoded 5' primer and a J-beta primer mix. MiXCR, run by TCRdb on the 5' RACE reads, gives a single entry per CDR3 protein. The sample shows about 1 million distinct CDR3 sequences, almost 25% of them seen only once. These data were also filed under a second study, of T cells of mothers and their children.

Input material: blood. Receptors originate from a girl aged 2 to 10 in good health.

CDR3 DNA sequence: TGTGCCAGCAGCTTAGCCTATAGCATACCGGGACAGGGGGCGAATGGCTACACCTTC. Its translation: CASSLAYSIPGQGANGYTF. The rearrangement uses TRBV7-2 and TRBJ1-2; 12 bases are a match to TRBD1. CDR3 length: 19 amino acids. The ends lost 0 bases at V and 6 bases at J; junction bases unmatched: 14. Germline V lookup: CDR1 SGHTA, CDR2 FQGNSA.

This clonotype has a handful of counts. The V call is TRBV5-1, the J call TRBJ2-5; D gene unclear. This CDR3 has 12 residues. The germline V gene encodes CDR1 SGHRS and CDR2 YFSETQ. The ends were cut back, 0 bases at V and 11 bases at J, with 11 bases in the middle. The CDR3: CASSLDTTGQYF. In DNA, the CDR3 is TGCGCCAGCAGCTTGGACACCACTGGGCAGTACTTC.

DNA of the CDR3: TGCAGCGCCGGAGGCGGGACTAGCGGGAGGCCGAACACCGGGGAGCTGTTTTTT. Its protein is CSAGGGTSGRPNTGELFF. This rearrangement joins TRBV29-1 to TRBJ2-2; TRBD2 aligns across 15 bases. The V and J ends lost 7 bases and 0 bases, in that order; junction bases with no gene match: 9. CDR1 and CDR2 from the germline V gene are SQVTM and ANQGSEA. This CDR3 region has 18 residues.

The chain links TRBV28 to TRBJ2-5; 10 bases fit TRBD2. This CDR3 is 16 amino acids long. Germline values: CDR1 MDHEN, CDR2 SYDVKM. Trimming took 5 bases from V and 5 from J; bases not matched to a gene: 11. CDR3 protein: CASSGNLAGDRETQYF. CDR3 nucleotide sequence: TGTGCCAGCAGTGGAAACCTAGCGGGAGACAGGGAGACCCAGTACTTC.

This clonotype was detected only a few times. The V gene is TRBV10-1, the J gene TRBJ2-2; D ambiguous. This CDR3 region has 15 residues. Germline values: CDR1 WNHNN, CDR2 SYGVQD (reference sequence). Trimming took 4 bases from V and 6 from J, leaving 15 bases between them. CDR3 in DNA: TGCGCCAGCAGTGTAAACACCGCTGCGGCCGGGGAGCTGTTTTTT. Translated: CASSVNTAAAGELFF.

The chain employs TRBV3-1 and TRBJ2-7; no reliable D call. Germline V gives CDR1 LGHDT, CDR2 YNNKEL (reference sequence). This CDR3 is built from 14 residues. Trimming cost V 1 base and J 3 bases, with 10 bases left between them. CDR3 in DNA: TGTGCCAGCAGCCAAGGAACAGAGAACTACGAGCAGTACTTC. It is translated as CASSQGTENYEQYF.

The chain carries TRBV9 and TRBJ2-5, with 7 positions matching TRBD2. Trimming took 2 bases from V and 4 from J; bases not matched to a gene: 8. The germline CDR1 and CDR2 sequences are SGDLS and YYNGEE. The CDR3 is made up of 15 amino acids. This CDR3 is CASSVSGAEGETQYF. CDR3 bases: TGTGCCAGCAGCGTGAGCGGGGCCGAGGGAGAGACCCAGTACTTC.

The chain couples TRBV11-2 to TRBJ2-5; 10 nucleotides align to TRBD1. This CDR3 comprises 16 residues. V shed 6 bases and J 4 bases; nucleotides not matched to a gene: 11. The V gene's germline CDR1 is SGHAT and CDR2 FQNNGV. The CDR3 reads CASSPGQGVVLETQYF. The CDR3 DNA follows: TGTGCCAGCAGTCCTGGACAGGGGGTTGTTTTAGAGACCCAGTACTTC.

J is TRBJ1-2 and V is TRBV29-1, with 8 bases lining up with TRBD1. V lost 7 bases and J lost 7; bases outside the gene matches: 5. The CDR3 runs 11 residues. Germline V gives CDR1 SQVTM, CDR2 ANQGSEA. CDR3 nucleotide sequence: TGCAGCGGCGGACAGGGAGGTGGCTACACCTTC. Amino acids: CSGGQGGGYTF.

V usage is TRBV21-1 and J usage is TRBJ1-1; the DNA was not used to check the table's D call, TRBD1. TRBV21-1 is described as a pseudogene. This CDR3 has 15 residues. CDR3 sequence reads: CASSGLGRLNTEAFF. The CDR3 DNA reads TGTGCCAGCAGCGGCCTGGGACGGTTGAACACTGAAGCTTTCTTT.

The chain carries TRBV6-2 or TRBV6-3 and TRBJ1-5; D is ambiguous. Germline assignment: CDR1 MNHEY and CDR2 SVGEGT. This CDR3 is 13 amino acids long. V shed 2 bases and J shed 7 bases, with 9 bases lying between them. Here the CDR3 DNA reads TGTGCCAGCAGTTACCCTGGGGTCCAGCCCCAGCATTTT. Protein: CASSYPGVQPQHF.

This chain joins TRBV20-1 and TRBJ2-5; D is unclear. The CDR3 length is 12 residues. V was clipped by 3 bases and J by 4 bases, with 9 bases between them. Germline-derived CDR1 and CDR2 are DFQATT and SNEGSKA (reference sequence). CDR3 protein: CSASEMAETQYF. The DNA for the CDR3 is TGCAGTGCTAGTGAGATGGCAGAGACCCAGTACTTC.

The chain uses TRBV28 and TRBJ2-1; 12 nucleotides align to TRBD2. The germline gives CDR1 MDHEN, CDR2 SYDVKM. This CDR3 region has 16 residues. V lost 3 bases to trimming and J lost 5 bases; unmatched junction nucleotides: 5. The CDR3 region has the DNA TGTGCCAGCAGTTTGGCAACTAGCGGGAGGAACAATGAGCAGTTCTTC. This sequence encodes CASSLATSGRNNEQFF.

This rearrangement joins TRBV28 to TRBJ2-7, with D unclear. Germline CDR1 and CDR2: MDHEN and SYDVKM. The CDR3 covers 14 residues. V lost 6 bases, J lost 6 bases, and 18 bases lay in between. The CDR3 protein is CASRIEQQSGEQYF. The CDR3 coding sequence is TGTGCCAGCAGGATCGAACAGCAGTCAGGCGAGCAGTACTTC.

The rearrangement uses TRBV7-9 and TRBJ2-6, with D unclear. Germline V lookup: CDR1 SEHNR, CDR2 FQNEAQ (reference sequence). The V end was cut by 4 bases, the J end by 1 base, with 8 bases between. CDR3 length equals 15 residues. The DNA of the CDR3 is TGTGCCAGCAGCTCCTCCGCGTCTGGGGCCAACGTCCTGACTTTC. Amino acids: CASSSSASGANVLTF. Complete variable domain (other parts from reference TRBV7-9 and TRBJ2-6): DTGVSQNPRHKITKRGQNVTFRCDPISEHNRLYWYRQTLGQGPEFLTYFQNEAQLEKSRLLSDRFSAERPKGSFSTLEIQRTEQGDSAMYLCASSSSASGANVLTFGAGSRLTVL.

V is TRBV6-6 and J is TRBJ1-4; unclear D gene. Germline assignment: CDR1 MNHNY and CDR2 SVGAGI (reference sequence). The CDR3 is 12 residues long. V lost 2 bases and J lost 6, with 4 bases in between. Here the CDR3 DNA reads TGTGCCAGCAGTTACCCGTATGAAAAACTGTTTTTT. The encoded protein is CASSYPYEKLFF.

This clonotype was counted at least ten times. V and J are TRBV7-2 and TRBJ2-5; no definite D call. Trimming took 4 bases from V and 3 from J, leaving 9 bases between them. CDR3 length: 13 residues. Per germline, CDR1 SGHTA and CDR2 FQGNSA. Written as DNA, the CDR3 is TGTGCCAGCAGCTATGACGGAGAAGAGACCCAGTACTTC. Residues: CASSYDGEETQYF.

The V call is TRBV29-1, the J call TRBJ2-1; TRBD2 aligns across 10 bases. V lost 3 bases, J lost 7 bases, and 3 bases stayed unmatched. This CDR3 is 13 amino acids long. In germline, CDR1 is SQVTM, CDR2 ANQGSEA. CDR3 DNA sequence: TGCAGCGTTGAGGGACTAGCGTCTAATGAGCAGTTCTTC. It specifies CSVEGLASNEQFF.

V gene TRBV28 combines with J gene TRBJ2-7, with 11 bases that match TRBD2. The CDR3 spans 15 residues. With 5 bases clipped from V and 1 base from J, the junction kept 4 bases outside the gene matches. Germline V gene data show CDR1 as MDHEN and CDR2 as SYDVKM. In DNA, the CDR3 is TGTGCCAGCAGTGATACTAGCGGGAGTTCCTACGAGCAGTACTTC. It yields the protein CASSDTSGSSYEQYF.

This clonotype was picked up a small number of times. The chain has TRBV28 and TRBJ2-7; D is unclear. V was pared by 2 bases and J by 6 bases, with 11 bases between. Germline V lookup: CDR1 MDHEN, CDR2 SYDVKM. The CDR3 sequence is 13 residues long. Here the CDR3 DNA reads TGTGCCAGCAGTTTAAATGAGAACTCCGAGCAGTACTTC. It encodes CASSLNENSEQYF.

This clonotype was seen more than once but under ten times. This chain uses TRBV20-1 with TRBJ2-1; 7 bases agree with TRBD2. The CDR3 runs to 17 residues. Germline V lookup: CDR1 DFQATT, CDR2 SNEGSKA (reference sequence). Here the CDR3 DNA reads TGCTCCCACCCGGGGGAGGGCGTCCCGGGGTCCTACAATGAGCAGTTCTTC. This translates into CSHPGEGVPGSYNEQFF.

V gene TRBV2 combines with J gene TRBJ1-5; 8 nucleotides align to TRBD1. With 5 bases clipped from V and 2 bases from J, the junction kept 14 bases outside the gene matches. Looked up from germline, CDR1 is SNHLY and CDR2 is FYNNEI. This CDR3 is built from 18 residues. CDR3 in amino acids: CASSSDRDFSRGNQPQHF. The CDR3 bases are TGTGCCAGCAGTTCGGACAGGGATTTCAGTAGGGGCAATCAGCCCCAGCATTTT. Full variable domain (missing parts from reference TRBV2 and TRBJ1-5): EPEVTQTPSHQVTQMGQEVILRCVPISNHLYFYWYRQILGQKVEFLVSFYNNEISEKSEIFDDQFSVERPDGSNFTLKIRSTKLEDSAMYFCASSSDRDFSRGNQPQHFGDGTRLSIL.

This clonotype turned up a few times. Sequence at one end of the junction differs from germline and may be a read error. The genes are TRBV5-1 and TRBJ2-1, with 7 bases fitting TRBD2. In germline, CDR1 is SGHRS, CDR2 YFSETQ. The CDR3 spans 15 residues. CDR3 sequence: CASSLELARNNEQFF. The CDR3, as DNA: TGTGCCAGCAGCTTAGAACTAGCGAGAAACAATGAGCAGTTCTTC. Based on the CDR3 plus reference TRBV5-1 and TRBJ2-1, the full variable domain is KAGVTQTPRYLIKTRGQQVTLSCSPISGHRSVSWYQQTPGQGLQFLFEYFSETQRNKGNFPGRFSGRQFSNSRSEMNVSTLELGDSALYLCASSLELARNNEQFFGPGTRLTVL.

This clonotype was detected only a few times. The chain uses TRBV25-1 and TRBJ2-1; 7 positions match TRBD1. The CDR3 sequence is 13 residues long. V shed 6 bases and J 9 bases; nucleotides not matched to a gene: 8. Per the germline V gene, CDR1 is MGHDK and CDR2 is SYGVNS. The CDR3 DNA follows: TGTGCCAGCAGCGAGCAAAACAGGGGTGAGCAGTTCTTC. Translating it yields CASSEQNRGEQFF. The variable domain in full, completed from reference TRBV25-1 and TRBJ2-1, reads EADIYQTPRYLVIGTGKKITLECSQTMGHDKMYWYQQDPGMELHLIHYSYGVNSTEKGDLSSESTVSRIRTEHFPLTLESARPSHTSQYLCASSEQNRGEQFFGPGTRLTVL.

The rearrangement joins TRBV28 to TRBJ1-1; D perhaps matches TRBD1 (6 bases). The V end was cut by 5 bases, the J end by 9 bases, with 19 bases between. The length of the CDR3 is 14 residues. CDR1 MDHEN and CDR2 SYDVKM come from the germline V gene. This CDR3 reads CASSPRTVEWKAFF. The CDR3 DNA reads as TGTGCCAGCAGTCCCCGGACAGTGGAGTGGAAAGCTTTCTTT.

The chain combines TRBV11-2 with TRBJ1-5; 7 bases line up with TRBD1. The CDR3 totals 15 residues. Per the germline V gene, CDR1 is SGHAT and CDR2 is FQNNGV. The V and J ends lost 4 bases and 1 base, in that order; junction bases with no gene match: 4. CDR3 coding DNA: TGTGCCAGCAGCTCACAGGGGTACAGCAATCAGCCCCAGCATTTT. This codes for CASSSQGYSNQPQHF.

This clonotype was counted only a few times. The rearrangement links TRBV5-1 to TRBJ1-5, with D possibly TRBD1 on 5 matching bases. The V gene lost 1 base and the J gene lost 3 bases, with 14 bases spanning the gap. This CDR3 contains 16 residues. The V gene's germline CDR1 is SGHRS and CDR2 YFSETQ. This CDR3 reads CASSLSPTGTNQPQHF. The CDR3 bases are TGCGCCAGCAGCTTGTCCCCCACAGGCACCAATCAGCCCCAGCATTTT.